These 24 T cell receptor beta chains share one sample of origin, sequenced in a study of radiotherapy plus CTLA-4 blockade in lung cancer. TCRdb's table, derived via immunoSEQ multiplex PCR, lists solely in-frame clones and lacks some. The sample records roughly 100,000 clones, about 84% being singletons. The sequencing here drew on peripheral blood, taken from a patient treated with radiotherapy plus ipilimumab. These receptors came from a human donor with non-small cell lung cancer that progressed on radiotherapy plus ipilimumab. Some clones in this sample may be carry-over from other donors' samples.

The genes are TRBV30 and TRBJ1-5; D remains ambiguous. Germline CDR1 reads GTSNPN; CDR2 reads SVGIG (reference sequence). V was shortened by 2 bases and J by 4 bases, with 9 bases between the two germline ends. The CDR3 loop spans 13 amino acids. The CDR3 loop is CAWSLGGNQPQHF. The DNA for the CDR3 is TGTGCCTGGAGTTTGGGAGGTAATCAGCCCCAGCATTTT.

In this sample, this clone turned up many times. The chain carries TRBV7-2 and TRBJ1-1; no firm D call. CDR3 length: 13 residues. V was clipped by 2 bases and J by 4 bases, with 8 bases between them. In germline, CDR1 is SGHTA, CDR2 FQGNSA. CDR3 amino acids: CASSLTIVTEAFF. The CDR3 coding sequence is TGTGCCAGCAGCTTAACCATCGTCACTGAAGCTTTCTTT.

The CDR3 spells CASSTRAMNTEAFF. The CDR3 DNA is TGTGCCAGCAGCACAAGGGCGATGAACACTGAAGCTTTCTTT. The chain couples TRBV5-4 to TRBJ1-1; D ambiguous. The CDR3 contains 14 residues. The germline gives CDR1 SGHNT, CDR2 YYREEE (reference sequence). Trimming took off 4 bases at V and 0 bases at J, with 10 bases between the two ends.

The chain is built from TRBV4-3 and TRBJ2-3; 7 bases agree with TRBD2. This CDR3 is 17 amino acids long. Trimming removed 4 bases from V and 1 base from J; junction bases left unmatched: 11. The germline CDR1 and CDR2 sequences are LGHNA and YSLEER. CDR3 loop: CASSPRIGLAGTDTQYF. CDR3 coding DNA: TGCGCCAGCAGCCCCAGAATCGGGCTAGCGGGCACAGATACGCAGTATTTT.

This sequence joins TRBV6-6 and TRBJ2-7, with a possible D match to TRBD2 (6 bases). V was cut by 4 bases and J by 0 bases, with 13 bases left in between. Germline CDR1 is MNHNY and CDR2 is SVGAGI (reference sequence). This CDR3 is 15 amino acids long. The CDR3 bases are TGTGCCAGCAGTTCCCCGAGACTAGGCTCCTACGAGCAGTACTTC. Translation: CASSSPRLGSYEQYF.

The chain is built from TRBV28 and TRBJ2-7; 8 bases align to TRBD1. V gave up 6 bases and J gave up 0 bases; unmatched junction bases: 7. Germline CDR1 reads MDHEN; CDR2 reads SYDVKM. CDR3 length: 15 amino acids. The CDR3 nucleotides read TGTGCCAGCAGAACCCCGGGACAGGTCTCCTACGAGCAGTACTTC. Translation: CASRTPGQVSYEQYF.

CDR3 sequence reads: CASSFGTRGNEQFF. For the CDR3, the DNA is TGTGCCAGCAGCTTCGGGACCCGGGGCAATGAGCAGTTCTTC. The chain has TRBV11-2 and TRBJ2-1; D is possibly TRBD1 or TRBD2 (5 bases each). Germline CDR1 is SGHAT and CDR2 is FQNNGV. V lost 3 bases, J lost 6 bases, and 12 bases lay in between. The CDR3 covers 14 residues.

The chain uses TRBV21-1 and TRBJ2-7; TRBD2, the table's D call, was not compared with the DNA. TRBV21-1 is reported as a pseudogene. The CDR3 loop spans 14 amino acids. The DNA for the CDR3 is TGTGCCAGCAGCCTCAGACGGGTATACGACGAGCAGTACTTC. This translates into CASSLRRVYDEQYF.

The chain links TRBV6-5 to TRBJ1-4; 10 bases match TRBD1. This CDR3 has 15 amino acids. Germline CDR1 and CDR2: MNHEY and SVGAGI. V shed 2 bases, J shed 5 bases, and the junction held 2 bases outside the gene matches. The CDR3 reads CASSYGTGENEKLFF. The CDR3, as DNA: TGTGCCAGCAGTTACGGGACAGGGGAGAATGAAAAACTGTTTTTT.

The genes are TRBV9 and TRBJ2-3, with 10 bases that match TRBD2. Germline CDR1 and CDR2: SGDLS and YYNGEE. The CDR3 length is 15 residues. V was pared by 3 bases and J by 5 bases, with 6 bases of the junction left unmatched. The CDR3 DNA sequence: TGTGCCAGCAGCGGCGAGCGGGGGGGCGGAGATACGCAGTATTTT. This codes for CASSGERGGGDTQYF.

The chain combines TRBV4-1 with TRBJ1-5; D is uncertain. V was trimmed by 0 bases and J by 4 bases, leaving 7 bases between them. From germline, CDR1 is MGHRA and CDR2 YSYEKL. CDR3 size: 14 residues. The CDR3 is CASSQEWGNQPQHF. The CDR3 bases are TGCGCCAGCAGCCAAGAATGGGGTAATCAGCCCCAGCATTTT.

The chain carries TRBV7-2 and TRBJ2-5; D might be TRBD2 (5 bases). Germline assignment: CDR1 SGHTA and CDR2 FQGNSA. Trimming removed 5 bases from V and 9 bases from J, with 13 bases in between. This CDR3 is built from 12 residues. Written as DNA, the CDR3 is TGTGCCAGCAGCCCCAGATCGGAGGCCCAGTACTTC. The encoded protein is CASSPRSEAQYF.

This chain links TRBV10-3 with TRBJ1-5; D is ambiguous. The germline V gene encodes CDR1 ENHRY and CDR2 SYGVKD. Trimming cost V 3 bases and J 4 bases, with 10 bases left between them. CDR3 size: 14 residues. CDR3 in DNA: TGTGCCATCAGTGACGCGGGGAGTAATCAGCCCCAGCATTTT. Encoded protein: CAISDAGSNQPQHF.

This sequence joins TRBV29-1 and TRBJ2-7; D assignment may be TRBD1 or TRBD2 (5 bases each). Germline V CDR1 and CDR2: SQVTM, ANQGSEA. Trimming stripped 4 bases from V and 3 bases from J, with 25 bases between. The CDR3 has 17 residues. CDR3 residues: CSVGGWKGIGVNYEQYF. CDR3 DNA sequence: TGCAGCGTTGGGGGGTGGAAAGGCATAGGGGTCAACTACGAGCAGTACTTC.

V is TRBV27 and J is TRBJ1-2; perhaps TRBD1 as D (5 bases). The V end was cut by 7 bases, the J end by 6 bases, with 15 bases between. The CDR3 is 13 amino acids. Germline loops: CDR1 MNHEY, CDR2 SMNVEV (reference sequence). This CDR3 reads CASTTVGEDGYTF. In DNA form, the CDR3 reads TGTGCCAGCACTACCGTGGGGGAGGATGGCTACACCTTC.

The CDR3: CASIGSIGGPQHF. The CDR3 nucleotides read TGTGCCAGCATAGGGTCAATAGGAGGGCCCCAGCATTTT. The J gene is TRBJ1-5, the V gene TRBV7-9; D is undetermined. Germline assignment: CDR1 SEHNR and CDR2 FQNEAQ (reference sequence). V shed 7 bases and J shed 9 bases, with 16 bases lying between them. The CDR3 is 13 amino acids.

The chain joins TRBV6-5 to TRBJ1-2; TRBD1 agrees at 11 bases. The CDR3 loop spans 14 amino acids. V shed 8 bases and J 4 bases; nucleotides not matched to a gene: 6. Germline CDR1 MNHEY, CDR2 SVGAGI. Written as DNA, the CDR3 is TGTGCCAGCCAGGACAGGGGGCTTAGCTATGGCTACACCTTC. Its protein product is CASQDRGLSYGYTF.

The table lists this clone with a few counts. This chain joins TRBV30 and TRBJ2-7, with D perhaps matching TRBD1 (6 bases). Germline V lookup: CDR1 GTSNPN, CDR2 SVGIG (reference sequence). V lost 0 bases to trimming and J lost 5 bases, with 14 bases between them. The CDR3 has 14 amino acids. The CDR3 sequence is CAWSVLRGTDEQYF. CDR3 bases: TGTGCCTGGAGTGTACTGAGGGGGACGGACGAGCAGTACTTC.

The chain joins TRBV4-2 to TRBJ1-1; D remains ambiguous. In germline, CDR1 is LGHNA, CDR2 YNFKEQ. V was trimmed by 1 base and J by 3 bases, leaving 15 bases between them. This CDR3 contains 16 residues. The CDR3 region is CASSQVSVRSDTEAFF. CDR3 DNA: TGTGCCAGCAGCCAAGTTAGCGTAAGATCCGACACTGAAGCTTTCTTT.

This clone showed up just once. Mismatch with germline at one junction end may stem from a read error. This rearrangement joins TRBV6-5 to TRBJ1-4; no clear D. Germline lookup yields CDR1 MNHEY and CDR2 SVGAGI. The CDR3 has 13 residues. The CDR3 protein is CAISDSENEKLFF. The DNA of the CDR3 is TGTGCCATCAGTGATTCTGAAAATGAAAAACTGTTTTTT.

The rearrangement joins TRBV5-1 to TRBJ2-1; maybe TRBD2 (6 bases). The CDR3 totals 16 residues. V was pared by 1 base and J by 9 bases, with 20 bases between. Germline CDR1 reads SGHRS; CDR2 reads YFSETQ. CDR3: CASSLFSGGGFGEQFF. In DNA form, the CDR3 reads TGCGCCAGCAGCTTGTTTTCCGGGGGTGGGTTCGGTGAGCAGTTCTTC. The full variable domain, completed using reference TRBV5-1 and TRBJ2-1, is KAGVTQTPRYLIKTRGQQVTLSCSPISGHRSVSWYQQTPGQGLQFLFEYFSETQRNKGNFPGRFSGRQFSNSRSEMNVSTLELGDSALYLCASSLFSGGGFGEQFFGPGTRLTVL.

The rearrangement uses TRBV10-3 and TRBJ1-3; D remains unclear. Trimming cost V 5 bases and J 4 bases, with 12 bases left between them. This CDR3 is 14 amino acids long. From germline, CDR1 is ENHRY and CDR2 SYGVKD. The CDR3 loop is CAISTPLGGNTIYF. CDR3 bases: TGTGCCATCAGTACGCCCCTGGGCGGAAACACCATATATTTT.

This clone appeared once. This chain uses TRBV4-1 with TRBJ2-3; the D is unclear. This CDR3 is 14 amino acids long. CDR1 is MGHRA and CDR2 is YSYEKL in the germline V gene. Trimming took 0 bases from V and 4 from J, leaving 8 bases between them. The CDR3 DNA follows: TGCGCCAGCAGCCAAGAGGCTAGGTCAGATACGCAGTATTTT. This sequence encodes CASSQEARSDTQYF.

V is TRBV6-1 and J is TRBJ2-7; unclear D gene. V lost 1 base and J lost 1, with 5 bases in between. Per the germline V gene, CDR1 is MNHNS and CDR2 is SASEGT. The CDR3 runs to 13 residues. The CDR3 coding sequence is TGTGCCAGCAGTGAAGGGAATTCCTACGAGCAGTACTTC. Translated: CASSEGNSYEQYF.